One sample yielded the 9 T cell receptor beta chains listed below, sequenced in a study of CXCR3-negative and CXCR3-positive naive CD8 T cells. Via 5' RACE with UMI labels, TRB cDNA libraries were prepared. TCRdb reanalyzed the 5' RACE reads and collapses them to one entry per CDR3 protein, without DNA. This table lists some 41,000 distinct CDR3 sequences. Sequenced input: naive CXCR3- CD8+ T cells from blood. Subset: CD45RO-CCR7+CD27+CD95- naive CD8+ T cells lacking CXCR3 (TNR3-). Receptors originate from a human donor in good health. Some clones in this sample may be carry-over from other donors' samples.

The CDR3 loop reads CASSALMNNEQYF. The gene calls are TRBV9 and TRBJ2-7; TCRdb reports TRBD1, a call that lacks DNA to check it against. This CDR3 spans 13 amino acids. Germline loops: CDR1 SGDLS, CDR2 YYNGEE.

The gene calls are TRBV4-1 and TRBJ1-5; the D call of TRBD1 rests on TCRdb alone, since no DNA is present to check it. Germline loops: CDR1 MGHRA, CDR2 YSYEKL. The CDR3 is 15 residues long. CDR3 region: CASSQRGDSNQPQHF.

The CDR3 sequence is CASSHTDQPQHF. V gene TRBV7-9 combines with J gene TRBJ1-5. The CDR3 spans 12 residues. The germline gives CDR1 SEHNR, CDR2 FQNEAQ (reference sequence).

The chain is built from TRBV7-3 and TRBJ1-1; lacking DNA, the TRBD1 call made by TCRdb goes unchecked. The V gene's germline CDR1 is SGHTA and CDR2 FQGTGA. The CDR3 loop spans 14 amino acids. The CDR3 loop reads CASSATGLNTEAFF.

The chain has TRBV7-2 and TRBJ2-7; the D call of TRBD2 rests on TCRdb alone, since no DNA is present to check it. Germline CDR1 is SGHTA and CDR2 is FQGNSA. The CDR3 is 15 residues long. CDR3 sequence: CASSYWTSGGIEQYF.

The V gene is TRBV12-3 or TRBV12-4, the J gene TRBJ2-1. CDR3 length equals 12 residues. The CDR3 spells CASSLLGFEQFF.

The gene calls are TRBV20-1 and TRBJ2-6. From germline, CDR1 is DFQATT and CDR2 SNEGSKA (reference sequence). The CDR3 is 21 amino acids. The CDR3 sequence: CSARDAVGYGTWSSGANVLTF.

This chain uses TRBV27 with TRBJ1-2; TCRdb names TRBD1, which stays unverified in the absence of DNA. The CDR3 sequence is 13 residues long. Germline CDR1 MNHEY, CDR2 SMNVEV (reference sequence). The CDR3 protein is CASSVGHLNGYTF.

The chain is built from TRBV7-9 and TRBJ2-7; with no DNA, the TCRdb D assignment of TRBD1 cannot be verified. The CDR3 runs 13 residues. Germline CDR1 SEHNR, CDR2 FQNEAQ (reference sequence). CDR3 residues: CASSLAGDYEQYF.